This T cell receptor beta chain was recovered during a study of T cells in Graves' hyperthyroidism and ophthalmopathy. Ophthalmopathy cases scored 3 or more on the Clinical Activity Score and 4 or more on NOSPECS grade, with duration below 3 months. Amplification yielded TCR beta CDR3 regions, with RNA transcripts as the source. The HTBI set primed first-round TCR CDR3 RT-PCR. Each CDR3 protein gets one entry after TCRdb re-called the multiplex PCR reads with MiXCR. The data show about 600,000 distinct CDR3 sequences, with 13% to 15% seen just once and roughly 7% held by the top ten. The V and J ends lost 3 bases and 5 bases respectively, with 16 bases between them. Germline CDR1 LNHNV, CDR2 YYDKDF (reference sequence). The length of the CDR3 is 15 residues. This clonotype came up a few times.

Sequenced input: blood. The origin of this receptor is a woman under 30 with Graves' ophthalmopathy. V gene TRBV15 combines with J gene TRBJ2-5; tentatively, D is TRBD2 (5 bases). The CDR3 bases are TGTGCCACCAGCAGTCAAAGAGGGTTTTCCGAGACCCAGTACTTC. Encoded protein: CATSSQRGFSETQYF.